This T cell receptor (beta chain) was sequenced during a study of blood T cell repertoires in COVID-19. Study-level background: Sample material is recorded as cDNA or gDNA derived from T cells, B-cell-depleted T cells, or PBMCs.

Sequenced by immunoSEQ multiplex PCR; TCRdb stores in-frame clones only, minus some. The top ten clones hold roughly 45% of a sample with 150,000 or so clones, approximately 80% of them seen once. Germline CDR1 and CDR2: SQVTM and ANQGSEA. V shed 3 bases, J shed 5 bases, and the junction held 5 bases outside the gene matches. The CDR3 consists of 14 residues. This TCR was recovered from a human donor in a cohort sampled during active COVID-19. The rearrangement joins TRBV29-1 to TRBJ2-5, with 11 bases lining up with TRBD2. Input material: peripheral blood. This CDR3 reads CSVDGSSGRETQYF. CDR3 bases: TGCAGCGTTGACGGGTCTAGCGGGAGGGAGACCCAGTACTTC.